The 22 T cell receptor beta chains reported below all come from one sample, sequenced in a study of OX40 agonist ivuxolimab in advanced cancers. The receptor library was made with the immunoSEQ multiplex PCR assay. TCRdb mirrors the immuneACCESS table, restricted to in-frame sequences. Some clones are absent from its copies; in checked studies, under half trace to an unresolved V gene, and the reason for the others is unknown. The sample table holds some 54,000 clones, of which 86% were seen once. Roughly 6.7% of the sample lies in the top ten. The sample here was CD4+ or CD8+ T cells sorted from blood, taken in a trial of the OX40 agonist ivuxolimab. Receptors were obtained from an adult with an advanced solid tumor such as melanoma, head and neck, liver or kidney cancer.

This clone was seen a few times. V gene TRBV21-1 combines with J gene TRBJ1-3. TRBV21-1 is recorded as a pseudogene. This CDR3 contains 15 residues. CDR3 loop: CASSKADLSGNTIYF. For the CDR3, the DNA is TGTGCCAGCAGCAAAGCTGATCTCTCTGGAAACACCATATATTTT.

The gene calls are TRBV7-3 and TRBJ2-3; D remains unclear. Germline loops: CDR1 SGHTA, CDR2 FQGTGA. Trimming cost V 0 bases and J 6 bases, with 1 base left between them. The CDR3 is 11 residues long. DNA for the CDR3: TGTGCCAGCAGCTTAACCGATACGCAGTATTTT. This sequence encodes CASSLTDTQYF.

The CDR3 loop reads CASIADTPIHGYTF. The CDR3, as DNA: TGTGCCAGCATAGCAGACACCCCCATCCATGGCTACACCTTC. This rearrangement joins TRBV6-1 to TRBJ1-2, with unresolved D. Germline loops: CDR1 MNHNS, CDR2 SASEGT. The CDR3 loop spans 14 amino acids. Trimming took 7 bases from V and 6 from J, leaving 18 bases between them.

The chain recombines TRBV7-9 with TRBJ1-5; the D is unclear. Trimming took off 1 base at V and 5 bases at J, with 6 bases between the two ends. This CDR3 contains 13 residues. Germline V lookup: CDR1 SEHNR, CDR2 FQNEAQ (reference sequence). The CDR3 spells CASSLEGDQPQHF. CDR3 nucleotide sequence: TGTGCCAGCAGCTTAGAGGGAGATCAGCCCCAGCATTTT.

The gene calls are TRBV19 and TRBJ1-4, with D uncertain. The CDR3 runs to 12 residues. Looked up from germline, CDR1 is LNHDA and CDR2 is SQIVND (reference sequence). V lost 8 bases, J lost 8 bases, and 12 bases lay in between. CDR3 loop: CASGGIGEKLFF. Here the CDR3 DNA reads TGTGCCAGTGGAGGGATTGGGGAAAAACTGTTTTTT.

About this clone: Other DNA sequences within the sample encode an identical CDR3. The rearrangement joins TRBV5-1 to TRBJ1-2, with unresolved D. The CDR3 length is 12 residues. The ends were cut back, 0 bases at V and 5 bases at J, with 5 bases in the middle. CDR1 SGHRS and CDR2 YFSETQ come from the germline V gene. CDR3 nucleotides: TGCGCCAGCAGCTTGGAAGATTATGGCTACACCTTC. It translates to CASSLEDYGYTF.

The chain employs TRBV28 and TRBJ2-3; 7 nucleotides match TRBD1. This CDR3 region has 15 residues. Germline V gene sequence: CDR1 MDHEN, CDR2 SYDVKM. Trimming took 3 bases from V and 0 from J; bases not matched to a gene: 3. The CDR3 DNA reads TGTGCCAGCAGTTTGAGGGGGCAGAGCACAGATACGCAGTATTTT. Its protein product is CASSLRGQSTDTQYF.

CDR3 DNA: TGTGCCAGCTCACCACTTGAGGGGTCAGGGAGTCTCACTGAAGCTTTCTTT. Protein sequence: CASSPLEGSGSLTEAFF. The gene calls are TRBV18 and TRBJ1-1, with D tentatively TRBD1 (5 bases). This CDR3 is built from 17 residues. V was cut by 1 base and J by 4 bases, with 19 bases left in between. Germline V gene data show CDR1 as KGHSH and CDR2 as LQKENI.

V is TRBV10-3 and J is TRBJ1-6; 9 nucleotides match TRBD1. Germline-derived CDR1 and CDR2 are ENHRY and SYGVKD. V dropped 2 bases and J dropped 10; count of bases not matched to a gene: 6. CDR3 length equals 15 residues. The DNA for the CDR3 is TGTGCCATCAGTGAGGAGGGACAGGGAGGGTCACCCCTCCACTTT. It yields the protein CAISEEGQGGSPLHF.

J is TRBJ1-2 and V is TRBV4-1; tentative D call: TRBD1 (6 bases). The CDR3 is 15 amino acids. With 1 base removed from V and 8 bases from J, the gap between germline ends came to 17 bases. Germline V gene data show CDR1 as MGHRA and CDR2 as YSYEKL. The CDR3 loop is CASSQVTGQGNGYTF. CDR3 DNA sequence: TGCGCCAGCAGCCAAGTGACTGGGCAGGGGAACGGCTACACCTTC.

J is TRBJ2-5 and V is TRBV29-1; D may match TRBD1 or TRBD2 (5 bases each). Per the germline V gene, CDR1 is SQVTM and CDR2 is ANQGSEA. V lost 4 bases, J lost 0 bases, and 9 bases lay in between. The CDR3 has 13 amino acids. This CDR3 reads CSVAGTYQETQYF. Here the CDR3 DNA reads TGCAGCGTTGCGGGGACGTACCAAGAGACCCAGTACTTC.

The chain combines TRBV5-1 with TRBJ1-1, with TRBD1 matching over 9 bases. Per the germline V gene, CDR1 is SGHRS and CDR2 is YFSETQ. Trimming cost V 3 bases and J 4 bases; bases outside gene matches: 4. This CDR3 is built from 14 residues. The CDR3 is CASSSMTGGTEAFF. As DNA, the CDR3 is TGCGCCAGCAGCTCGATGACAGGGGGCACTGAAGCTTTCTTT.

The chain links TRBV2 to TRBJ2-6; D is possibly TRBD2 (7 bases). CDR3 length equals 15 residues. The V gene's germline CDR1 is SNHLY and CDR2 FYNNEI. V gave up 7 bases and J gave up 4 bases, with 14 bases separating them. The CDR3: CASTEGGAGANVLTF. DNA of the CDR3: TGTGCCAGCACCGAGGGGGGGGCCGGGGCCAACGTCCTGACTTTC.

The genes are TRBV27 and TRBJ1-2, with D maybe TRBD1 (6 bases). CDR1 is MNHEY, CDR2 SMNVEV, per germline (reference sequence). Trimming shortened V by 2 bases and J by 6 bases, and 13 bases separated the two germline ends. This CDR3 is built from 14 residues. CDR3 in amino acids: CASSLRQGSNGYTF. In DNA form, the CDR3 reads TGTGCCAGCAGTTTAAGGCAGGGGAGTAATGGCTACACCTTC.

The chain employs TRBV19 and TRBJ2-3; no clear D. The V end was cut by 4 bases, the J end by 0 bases, with 14 bases between. The CDR3 length is 16 residues. The germline V gene has CDR1 LNHDA and CDR2 SQIVND (reference sequence). The CDR3 region is CASSSRTDASTDTQYF. Written as DNA, the CDR3 is TGTGCCAGTAGTAGCAGGACCGACGCTAGCACAGATACGCAGTATTTT.

The rearrangement uses TRBV30 and TRBJ2-7; the match to TRBD2 covers 8 bases. The junction had 3 bases not matched to a gene; V was cut back by 0 bases and J by 2 bases. The CDR3 loop spans 14 amino acids. Germline CDR1 GTSNPN, CDR2 SVGIG (reference sequence). This CDR3 reads CAWSVGTSAYEQYF. In DNA, the CDR3 is TGTGCCTGGAGTGTAGGGACTAGTGCCTACGAGCAGTACTTC. Full variable domain (missing parts from reference TRBV30 and TRBJ2-7): SQTIHQWPATLVQPVGSPLSLECTVEGTSNPNLYWYRQAAGRGLQLLFYSVGIGQISSEVPQNLSASRPQDRQFILSSKKLLLSDSGFYLCAWSVGTSAYEQYFGPGTRLTVT.

The chain links TRBV6-6 to TRBJ2-2; TRBD1 might be the D (6 bases). CDR3 length equals 15 residues. Trimming took off 6 bases at V and 1 base at J, with 12 bases between the two ends. Germline CDR1 and CDR2: MNHNY and SVGAGI (reference sequence). As DNA, the CDR3 is TGTGCCAGCAGACTAGTGACAGGGAACACCGGGGAGCTGTTTTTT. Protein product: CASRLVTGNTGELFF.

The chain couples TRBV30 to TRBJ1-5; D perhaps matches TRBD1 (5 bases). CDR3 length: 16 amino acids. V was cut by 0 bases and J by 6 bases, with 18 bases left in between. Germline CDR1 is GTSNPN and CDR2 is SVGIG (reference sequence). CDR3 nucleotides: TGTGCCTGGAGTGTACGGGGATGGGGGGGTGGTCAGCCCCAGCATTTT. It translates to CAWSVRGWGGGQPQHF.

The chain links TRBV6-6 to TRBJ1-2, with 11 nucleotides matching TRBD1. The germline V gene encodes CDR1 MNHNY and CDR2 SVGAGI (reference sequence). This CDR3 contains 14 residues. V shed 6 bases, J shed 6 bases, and the junction held 6 bases outside the gene matches. CDR3 in DNA: TGTGCCAGCAGGGACCCGGGACAGGGGGATGGCTACACCTTC. Its translation is CASRDPGQGDGYTF.

The gene calls are TRBV19 and TRBJ1-5; 9 bases fit TRBD1. J was trimmed by 4 bases and V by 8 bases; bases with no gene match: 9. The CDR3 is 15 residues long. Germline V gene sequence: CDR1 LNHDA, CDR2 SQIVND (reference sequence). CDR3: CASSNSGTGNQPQHF. The DNA of the CDR3 is TGTGCCAGTTCAAATTCCGGGACAGGGAATCAGCCCCAGCATTTT.

The chain links TRBV5-1 to TRBJ2-7; 9 positions agree with TRBD2. V lost 1 base and J lost 5; bases outside the gene matches: 7. This CDR3 region has 15 residues. CDR1 SGHRS and CDR2 YFSETQ come from the germline V gene. CDR3 in DNA: TGCGCCAGCAGCTTGACGCTAGCGGGGAGCCACGAGCAGTACTTC. Translating gives CASSLTLAGSHEQYF.

The chain joins TRBV6-5 to TRBJ2-7; the D call may be TRBD1 or TRBD2 (5 bases each). The V end was cut by 5 bases, the J end by 2 bases, with 16 bases between. Germline CDR1 reads MNHEY; CDR2 reads SVGAGI. The CDR3 runs 15 residues. CDR3 bases: TGTGCCAGCAGTCGGTCCGCCGGGGCCCCCTACGAGCAGTACTTC. This gives the protein CASSRSAGAPYEQYF.